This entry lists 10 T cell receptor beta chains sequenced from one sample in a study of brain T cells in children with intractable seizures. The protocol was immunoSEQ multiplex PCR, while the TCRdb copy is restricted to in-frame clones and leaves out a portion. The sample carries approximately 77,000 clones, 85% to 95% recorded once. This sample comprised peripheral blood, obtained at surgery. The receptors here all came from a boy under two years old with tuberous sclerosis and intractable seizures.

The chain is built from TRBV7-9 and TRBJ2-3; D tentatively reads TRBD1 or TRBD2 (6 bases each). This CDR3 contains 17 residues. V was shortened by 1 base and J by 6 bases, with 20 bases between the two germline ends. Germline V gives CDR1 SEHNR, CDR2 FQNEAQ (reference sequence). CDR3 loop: CASSLDPGRGRSDTQYF. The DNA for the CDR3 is TGTGCCAGCAGCTTAGATCCGGGCCGGGGGCGGTCGGATACGCAGTATTTT.

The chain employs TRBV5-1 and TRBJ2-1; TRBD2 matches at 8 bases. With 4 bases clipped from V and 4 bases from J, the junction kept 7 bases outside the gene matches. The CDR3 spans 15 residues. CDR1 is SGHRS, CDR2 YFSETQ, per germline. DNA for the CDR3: TGCGCCAGCAGCCCCACTAGCGGAGCTTACAATGAGCAGTTCTTC. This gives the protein CASSPTSGAYNEQFF.

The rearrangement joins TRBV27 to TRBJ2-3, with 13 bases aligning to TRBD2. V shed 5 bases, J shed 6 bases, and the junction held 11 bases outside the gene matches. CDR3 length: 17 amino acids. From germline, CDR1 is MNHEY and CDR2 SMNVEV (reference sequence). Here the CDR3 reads CASSPWTSGRLRDTQYF. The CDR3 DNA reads TGTGCCAGCAGTCCCTGGACTAGCGGGAGACTCAGGGATACGCAGTATTTT.

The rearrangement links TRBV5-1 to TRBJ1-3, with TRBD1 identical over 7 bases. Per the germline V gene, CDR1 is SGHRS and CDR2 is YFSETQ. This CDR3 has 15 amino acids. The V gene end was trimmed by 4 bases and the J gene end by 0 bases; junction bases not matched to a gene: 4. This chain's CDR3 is CASSKGTVSGNTIYF. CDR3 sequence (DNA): TGCGCCAGCAGCAAAGGGACAGTCTCTGGAAACACCATATATTTT.

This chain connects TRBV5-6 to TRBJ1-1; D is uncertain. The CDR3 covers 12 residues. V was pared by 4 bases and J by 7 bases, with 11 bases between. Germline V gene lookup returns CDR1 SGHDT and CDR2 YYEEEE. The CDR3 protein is CASSPNPDEAFF. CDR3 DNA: TGTGCCAGCAGCCCGAACCCGGATGAAGCTTTCTTT.

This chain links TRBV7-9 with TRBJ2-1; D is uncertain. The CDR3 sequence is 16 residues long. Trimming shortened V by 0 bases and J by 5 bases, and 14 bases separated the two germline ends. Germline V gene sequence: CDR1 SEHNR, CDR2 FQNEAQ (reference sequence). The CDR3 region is CASSLAPGPRDNEQFF. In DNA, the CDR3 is TGTGCCAGCAGCTTAGCGCCCGGTCCACGAGACAATGAGCAGTTCTTC.

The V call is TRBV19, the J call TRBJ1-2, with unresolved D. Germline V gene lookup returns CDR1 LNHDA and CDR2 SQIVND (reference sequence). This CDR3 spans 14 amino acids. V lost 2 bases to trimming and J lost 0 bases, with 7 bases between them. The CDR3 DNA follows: TGTGCCAGTAGTATATGGAGAGCTAACTATGGCTACACCTTC. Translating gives CASSIWRANYGYTF.

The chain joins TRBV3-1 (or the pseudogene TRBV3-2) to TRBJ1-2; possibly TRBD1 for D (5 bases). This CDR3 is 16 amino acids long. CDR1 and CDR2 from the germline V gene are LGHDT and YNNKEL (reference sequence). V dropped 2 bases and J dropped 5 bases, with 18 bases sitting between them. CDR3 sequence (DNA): TGTGCCAGCAGCCAACTTTCAGGGTTAGGGAGGTATGGCTACACCTTC. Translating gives CASSQLSGLGRYGYTF.

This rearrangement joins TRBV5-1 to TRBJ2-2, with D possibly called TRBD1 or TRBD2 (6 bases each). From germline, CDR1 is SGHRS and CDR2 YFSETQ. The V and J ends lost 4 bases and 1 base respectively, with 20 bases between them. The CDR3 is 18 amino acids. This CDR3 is CASSAPPGASWNTGELFF. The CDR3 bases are TGCGCCAGCAGCGCCCCCCCGGGGGCTAGCTGGAACACCGGGGAGCTGTTTTTT.

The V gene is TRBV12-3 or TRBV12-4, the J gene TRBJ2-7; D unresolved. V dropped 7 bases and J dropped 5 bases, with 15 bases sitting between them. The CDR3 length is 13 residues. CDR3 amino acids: CASTLQATHEQYF. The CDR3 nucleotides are TGTGCCAGCACCCTCCAGGCAACTCACGAGCAGTACTTC.